The rows below give T cell receptor beta chains drawn from one sample of a study of T cells in Graves' hyperthyroidism and ophthalmopathy. TCRdb re-analysed the multiplex PCR reads in MiXCR, keeping a single row per CDR3 protein. The data show 460,000 or so distinct CDR3 sequences, 13% to 15% seen once. Sequencing input: blood. The receptors originated from a woman younger than 30 with Graves' hyperthyroidism. Each CDR3 is given with its conserved first and last residue. A D gene is named only where the DNA matches it firmly. Clone size, where shown, is once, few, many, or a class for clones that have expanded.

v_gene: TRBV19
j_gene: TRBJ2-3
abundance: few
d_gene: TRBD1
CDR3nt: TGTGCCAGTAGTATAGATCCGAGGGGGACAGTCAGCCTAGTTACGCAGTATTTT
CDR3aa: CASSIDPRGTVSLVTQYF

v_gene: TRBV11-1
j_gene: TRBJ2-2
abundance: many
d_gene: .
CDR3nt: TGTGCCAGCAGTCCTAAAACCGGGGAGCTGTTTTTT
CDR3aa: CASSPKTGELFF

v_gene: TRBV11-3
j_gene: TRBJ1-4
abundance: many
d_gene: .
CDR3nt: TGTGCCAGCAGTCCCGCAGGGACGTCAACTAATGAAAAACTGTTTTTT
CDR3aa: CASSPAGTSTNEKLFF

v_gene: TRBV6-1
j_gene: TRBJ1-5
abundance: many
d_gene: .
CDR3nt: TGTGCCAGCAAAGGAAAACATAGCAATCAGCCCCAGCATTTT
CDR3aa: CASKGKHSNQPQHF

v_gene: TRBV4-1
j_gene: TRBJ2-1
abundance: .
d_gene: .
CDR3nt: TGCGCCAGCAGCCATGGGTCAACCTACGAGCAGTTCTTC
CDR3aa: CASSHGSTYEQFF

v_gene: TRBV7-9
j_gene: TRBJ2-5
abundance: many
d_gene: .
CDR3nt: TGTGCCAGCAGCTTAGGAAGGGACGGCCAAGAGACCCAGTACTTC
CDR3aa: CASSLGRDGQETQYF

v_gene: TRBV3-1
j_gene: TRBJ2-5
abundance: .
d_gene: TRBD2
CDR3nt: TGTGCCAGCAGCCAGGGACTAGCGGGAGGCCTCCAAGAGACCCAGTACTTC
CDR3aa: CASSQGLAGGLQETQYF

v_gene: TRBV11-3
j_gene: TRBJ2-1
abundance: many
d_gene: TRBD2
CDR3nt: TGTGCCAGCAGCTTCGGGAGGGGATCCTACAATGAGCAGTTCTTC
CDR3aa: CASSFGRGSYNEQFF

v_gene: TRBV15
j_gene: TRBJ1-5
abundance: many
d_gene: TRBD1
CDR3nt: TGTGCCACCAGCAGAGATCGGACAGGGAATCAGCCCCAGCATTTT
CDR3aa: CATSRDRTGNQPQHF

v_gene: TRBV4-1
j_gene: TRBJ2-6
abundance: few
d_gene: .
CDR3nt: TGCGCCAGCAGCCAAAGGGACATCTATAGCTCTGGGGCCAACGTCCTGACTTTC
CDR3aa: CASSQRDIYSSGANVLTF

v_gene: TRBV15
j_gene: TRBJ2-3
abundance: .
d_gene: .
CDR3nt: TGTGCCACCAGGGGGGAGGCCCCAGATACGCAGTATTTT
CDR3aa: CATRGEAPDTQYF

v_gene: TRBV11-2
j_gene: TRBJ2-7
abundance: many
d_gene: TRBD1
CDR3nt: TGTGCCAGCAGCCCGGGGACAGGGGGCTTTCACGAGCAGTACTTC
CDR3aa: CASSPGTGGFHEQYF

v_gene: TRBV20-1
j_gene: TRBJ1-5
abundance: many
d_gene: .
CDR3nt: TGCAGTGCTAGACGGTGGGCAGCAACGAATCAGCCCCAGCATTTT
CDR3aa: CSARRWAATNQPQHF

v_gene: TRBV6-2/TRBV6-3
j_gene: TRBJ2-3
abundance: once
d_gene: TRBD1
CDR3nt: TGTGCCAGCAGTTTCCGACAGGGCGACTCAGATACGCAGTATTTT
CDR3aa: CASSFRQGDSDTQYF

v_gene: TRBV10-3
j_gene: TRBJ2-1
abundance: many
d_gene: TRBD2
CDR3nt: TGTGCCATCAGTGAGTCGAGGGCTAGCGGGTATCGCTCCTACAATGAGCAGTTCTTC
CDR3aa: CAISESRASGYRSYNEQFF

v_gene: TRBV20-1
j_gene: TRBJ2-1
abundance: many
d_gene: .
CDR3nt: TGCAGTGCTAGAGGATCGGGGCATGAGCAGTTCTTC
CDR3aa: CSARGSGHEQFF

v_gene: TRBV3-1
j_gene: TRBJ2-1
abundance: many
d_gene: .
CDR3nt: TGTGCCAGCAGCCAAGTAGTCGACCAATCCGGGGTCTTAAGGGAGAATGAGCAGTTCTTC
CDR3aa: CASSQVVDQSGVLRENEQFF

v_gene: TRBV11-1
j_gene: TRBJ1-1
abundance: .
d_gene: .
CDR3nt: TGTGCCAGCAGCCAAGCCGGGACTAAAGCTTTCTTT
CDR3aa: CASSQAGTKAFF

v_gene: TRBV2
j_gene: TRBJ1-5
abundance: many
d_gene: .
CDR3nt: TGTGCCAGCAATGTGGCAGGGGTCAATCAGCCCCAGCATTTT
CDR3aa: CASNVAGVNQPQHF

v_gene: TRBV7-9
j_gene: TRBJ2-1
abundance: .
d_gene: .
CDR3nt: TGTGCCAGCAGCTTAGCTTTAGCGAGGGATGAGCAGTTCTTC
CDR3aa: CASSLALARDEQFF

v_gene: TRBV24-1
j_gene: TRBJ1-5
abundance: few
d_gene: .
CDR3nt: TGTGCCACCAGTGACCCCGCCGGGGGGGGCAATCAGCCCCAGCATTTT
CDR3aa: CATSDPAGGGNQPQHF

v_gene: TRBV19
j_gene: TRBJ1-1
abundance: .
d_gene: TRBD1
CDR3nt: TGTGCCAGTAGTCTGGGACAGGACTTTCGTACTTTAGCTGAAGCTTTCTTT
CDR3aa: CASSLGQDFRTLAEAFF

v_gene: TRBV20-1
j_gene: TRBJ1-4
abundance: many
d_gene: .
CDR3nt: TGCAGTGCTAGAGATAGGTGGAGATCTAATGAAAAACTGTTTTTT
CDR3aa: CSARDRWRSNEKLFF

v_gene: TRBV7-2
j_gene: TRBJ2-7
abundance: .
d_gene: .
CDR3nt: TGTGCCAGCAGCTTTTTTTCAGAGCGGTACGAGCAGTACTTC
CDR3aa: CASSFFSERYEQYF

v_gene: TRBV27
j_gene: TRBJ2-7
abundance: many
d_gene: .
CDR3nt: TGTGCCAGCAGTTTATTAGGTCAGAGCTCCTACGAGCAGTACTTC
CDR3aa: CASSLLGQSSYEQYF

v_gene: TRBV5-5
j_gene: TRBJ1-2
abundance: few
d_gene: .
CDR3nt: TGTGCCAGCAGCTTGGCCGTAGAGGGATTCACCTTC
CDR3aa: CASSLAVEGFTF

v_gene: TRBV20-1
j_gene: TRBJ2-3
abundance: .
d_gene: TRBD2
CDR3nt: TGCAGTGCTAGAGCCGGACTAGCGGGATGGGTGGGCACAGATACGCAGTATTTT
CDR3aa: CSARAGLAGWVGTDTQYF